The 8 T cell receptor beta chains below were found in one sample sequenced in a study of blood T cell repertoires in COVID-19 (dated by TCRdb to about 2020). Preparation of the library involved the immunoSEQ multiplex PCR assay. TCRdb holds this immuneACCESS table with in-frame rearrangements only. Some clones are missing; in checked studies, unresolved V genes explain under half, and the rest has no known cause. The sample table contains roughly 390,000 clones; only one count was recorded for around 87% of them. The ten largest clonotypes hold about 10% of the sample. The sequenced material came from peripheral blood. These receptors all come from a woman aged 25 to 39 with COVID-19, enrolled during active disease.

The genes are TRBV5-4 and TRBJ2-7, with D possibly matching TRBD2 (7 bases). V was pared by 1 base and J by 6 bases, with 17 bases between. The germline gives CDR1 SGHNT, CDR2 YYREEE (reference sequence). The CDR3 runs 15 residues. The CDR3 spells CASSLWGGYPTEQYF. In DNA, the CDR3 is TGTGCCAGCAGCTTGTGGGGGGGCTACCCAACCGAGCAGTACTTC.

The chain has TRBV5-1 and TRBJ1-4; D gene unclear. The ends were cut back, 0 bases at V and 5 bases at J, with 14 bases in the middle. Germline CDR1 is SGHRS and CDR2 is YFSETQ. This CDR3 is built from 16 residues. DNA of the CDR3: TGCGCCAGCAGCTTGGGCCCGGAGAGCTTAAATGAAAAACTGTTTTTT. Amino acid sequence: CASSLGPESLNEKLFF.

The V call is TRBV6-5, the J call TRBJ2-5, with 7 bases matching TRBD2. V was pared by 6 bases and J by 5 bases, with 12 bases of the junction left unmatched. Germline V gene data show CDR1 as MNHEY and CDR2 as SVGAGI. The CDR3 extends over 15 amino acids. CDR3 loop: CASSRVGGPQETQYF. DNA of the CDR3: TGTGCCAGCAGCCGGGTGGGAGGGCCACAGGAGACCCAGTACTTC.

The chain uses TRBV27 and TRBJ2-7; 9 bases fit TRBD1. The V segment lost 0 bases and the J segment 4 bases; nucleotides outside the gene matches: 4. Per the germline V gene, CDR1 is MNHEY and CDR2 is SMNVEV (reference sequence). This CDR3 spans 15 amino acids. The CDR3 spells CASSLSGDRAYEQYF. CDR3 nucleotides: TGTGCCAGCAGTTTATCGGGGGACAGGGCATACGAGCAGTACTTC.

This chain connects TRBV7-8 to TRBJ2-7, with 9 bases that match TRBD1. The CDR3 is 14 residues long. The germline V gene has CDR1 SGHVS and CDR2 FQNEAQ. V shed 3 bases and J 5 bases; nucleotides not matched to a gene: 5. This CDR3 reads CASSFGQGFDEQYF. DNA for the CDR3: TGTGCCAGCAGCTTCGGACAGGGGTTCGACGAGCAGTACTTC.

Here the CDR3 reads CASRRQGAPNTEAFF. The CDR3 nucleotides are TGTGCCAGCAGGCGACAGGGGGCCCCGAACACTGAAGCTTTCTTT. V usage is TRBV28 and J usage is TRBJ1-1; TRBD1 aligns across 10 bases. This CDR3 has 15 amino acids. Germline V gene data show CDR1 as MDHEN and CDR2 as SYDVKM. J was trimmed by 1 base and V by 6 bases; bases with no gene match: 5.

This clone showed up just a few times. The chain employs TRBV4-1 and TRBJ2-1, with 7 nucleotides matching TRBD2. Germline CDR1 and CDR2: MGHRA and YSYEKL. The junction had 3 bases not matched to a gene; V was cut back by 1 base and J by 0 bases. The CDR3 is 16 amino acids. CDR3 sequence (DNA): TGCGCCAGCAGCCAAGCTAGCGGCAGCTCCTACAATGAGCAGTTCTTC. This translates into CASSQASGSSYNEQFF.

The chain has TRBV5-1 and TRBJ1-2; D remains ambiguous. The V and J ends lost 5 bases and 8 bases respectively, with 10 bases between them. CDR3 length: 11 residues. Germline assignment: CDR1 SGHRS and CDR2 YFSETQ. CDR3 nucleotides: TGCGCCAGCAGTTTCGGCGGAGGCTACACCTTC. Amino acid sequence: CASSFGGGYTF.